These 20 T cell receptor beta chains originate from one sample sequenced in a study of blood T cells in healthy people across ages. It was with a sample-barcoded 5' primer and a J-beta primer mix that a second PCR of about 6 to 12 cycles was run. TCRdb reprocessed the 5' RACE reads via MiXCR and lists one record per CDR3 protein. Found here are 2 million or so distinct CDR3 sequences, roughly 50% of them singletons; the top ten hold approximately 2.1%. The sequenced material came from blood. Receptors were obtained from a woman between 40 and 50 years old in good health.

The chain combines TRBV7-2 with TRBJ2-1; possibly TRBD2 for D (6 bases). Judging by the DNA end, TRBJ2-7 fits better; the J call may be wrong. The CDR3 is made up of 15 amino acids. Germline CDR1 SGHTA, CDR2 FQGNSA. CDR3 in DNA: TGTGCCAGCAGACCGCGGGGAAGCTCCTACAATGAGCAGTACTTC. This translates into CASRPRGSSYNEQYF.

With regard to this clonotype: One base away lies a much larger clone, so this may be a sequencing read error. The CDR3 spells CASSTLRMGKTQYF. In nucleotides, the CDR3 is TGTGCCAGCAGTACCCTCCGGATGGGGAAGACCCAGTACTTC. The rearrangement uses TRBV28 and TRBJ2-7; D ambiguous. The J call may not be correct, given that the DNA end is closer to TRBJ2-5. This CDR3 spans 14 amino acids. Germline CDR1 and CDR2: MDHEN and SYDVKM.

The CDR3 region is CASSQVSGGLHGDEQFF. DNA of the CDR3: TGCGCCAGCAGCCAAGTAAGCGGGGGCCTACATGGGGATGAGCAGTTCTTC. The J gene is TRBJ2-1, the V gene TRBV4-3; 8 nucleotides match TRBD2. The trim removed 1 base at V and 8 bases at J, leaving 13 bases unmatched. CDR1 LGHNA and CDR2 YSLEER come from the germline V gene. The CDR3 consists of 17 residues.

This clonotype was recorded a few times. The chain uses TRBV12-3 or TRBV12-4 and TRBJ1-4, with 11 nucleotides matching TRBD1. With V trimmed by 4 bases and J by 7 bases, 5 bases remained unmatched. The CDR3 is made up of 15 amino acids. CDR3 sequence reads: CASSSRTGGGEKLFF. In nucleotides, the CDR3 is TGTGCCAGCAGTTCCCGGACAGGGGGCGGTGAAAAACTGTTTTTT.

Remarks on this clonotype: One base away lies a much larger clone, so this may be a sequencing read error. This chain uses TRBV4-2 with TRBJ2-1; 8 bases are a match to TRBD2. The J call could be wrong; TRBJ2-7 is a better fit for the DNA end. CDR3 size: 16 residues. Germline V lookup: CDR1 LGHNA, CDR2 YNFKEQ. CDR3 region: CASRHEAGENYNEQYF. In nucleotides, the CDR3 is TGTGCCAGCAGGCATGAAGCGGGGGAGAACTACAATGAGCAGTACTTC.

This clonotype showed up just a few times. This chain connects TRBV4-3 to TRBJ2-5, with unresolved D. The germline CDR1 and CDR2 sequences are LGHNA and YSLEER. V lost 0 bases and J lost 5, with 16 bases in between. The length of the CDR3 is 16 residues. The CDR3: CASSQEFLGGWETQYF. The CDR3 nucleotides read TGCGCCAGCAGCCAAGAATTCCTAGGTGGTTGGGAGACCCAGTACTTC.

The chain links TRBV7-2 to TRBJ2-4, with D unclear. The V gene lost 1 base and the J gene lost 0 bases, with 10 bases spanning the gap. The CDR3 runs to 16 residues. Per the germline V gene, CDR1 is SGHTA and CDR2 is FQGNSA. The CDR3 loop is CASSLVNNLAKNIQYF. As DNA, the CDR3 is TGTGCCAGCAGCTTAGTTAACAATTTAGCCAAAAACATTCAGTACTTC.

The chain carries TRBV7-9 and TRBJ1-2; D remains unclear. Germline V gene lookup returns CDR1 SEHNR and CDR2 FQNEAQ (reference sequence). The CDR3 totals 16 residues. Between the trimmed V and J ends, which lost 1 base and 2 bases, there was a span of 14 bases. CDR3 region: CASSLEHREQNYGYTF. The CDR3 DNA follows: TGTGCCAGCAGCTTAGAGCATCGTGAACAGAACTATGGCTACACCTTC.

The V gene is TRBV2, the J gene TRBJ2-3, with D tentatively TRBD1 (6 bases). The CDR3 spans 15 residues. The germline V gene has CDR1 SNHLY and CDR2 FYNNEI. Trimming removed 6 bases at V and 5 bases at J, with 18 bases between. CDR3 sequence reads: CASRNGQPRGDTQYF. The CDR3 bases are TGTGCCAGCAGAAACGGACAGCCCAGGGGAGATACGCAGTATTTT.

This clonotype was seen a single time. This chain joins TRBV12-3 or TRBV12-4 and TRBJ2-3; TRBD2 aligns across 7 bases. The CDR3 runs to 18 residues. Trimming removed 2 bases from V and 2 bases from J; junction bases left unmatched: 13. The DNA for the CDR3 is TGTGCCAGCAGTTTACAGAATCGGCTAGCGGTAGACACAGATACGCAGTATTTT. It codes for CASSLQNRLAVDTDTQYF.

The rearrangement uses TRBV10-3 and TRBJ2-5; TRBD1 aligns across 10 bases. V was pared by 5 bases and J by 0 bases, with 6 bases of the junction left unmatched. CDR3 size: 16 residues. Germline V gene lookup returns CDR1 ENHRY and CDR2 SYGVKD. The CDR3, as DNA: TGTGCCATCAGTCCCGGACAGGGGGGGTACCAAGAGACCCAGTACTTC. The encoded protein is CAISPGQGGYQETQYF.

This clonotype was seen a few times. This chain joins TRBV2 and TRBJ2-7; D is unresolved. The CDR3 contains 13 residues. V dropped 0 bases and J dropped 6 bases, with 9 bases sitting between them. The germline CDR1 and CDR2 sequences are SNHLY and FYNNEI. CDR3 protein: CASSEARRAEQYF. The DNA of the CDR3 is TGTGCCAGCAGTGAAGCGCGACGGGCCGAGCAGTACTTC.

In its sample, this clonotype was seen a few times. V and J are TRBV10-3 and TRBJ2-3; D is ambiguous. The CDR3 consists of 15 residues. V was pared by 0 bases and J by 0 bases, with 7 bases between. Germline V gene lookup returns CDR1 ENHRY and CDR2 SYGVKD. The CDR3 spells CAISESDGSTDTQYF. As DNA, the CDR3 is TGTGCCATCAGTGAGTCAGACGGTAGCACAGATACGCAGTATTTT.

On this clonotype: The junction shows a germline mismatch at one end, possibly a read error. The rearrangement links TRBV15 to TRBJ2-7; 7 bases line up with TRBD1. The DNA end lines up better with TRBJ2-5; the J call may be wrong. In germline, CDR1 is LNHNV, CDR2 YYDKDF (reference sequence). The CDR3 contains 14 residues. The CDR3 DNA follows: TGTACCACCAGCCCTCAAGACAGGGAAGAGACCCAGTACTTC. Translation gives CTTSPQDREETQYF.

The genes are TRBV3-1 and TRBJ2-3; TRBD2 agrees at 14 bases. CDR1 LGHDT and CDR2 YNNKEL come from the germline V gene (reference sequence). After removal of 5 bases from V and 3 bases from J, the junction contained 7 bases not matched to a gene. CDR3 length: 17 amino acids. As DNA, the CDR3 is TGTGCCAGCAGCGGGACTAGCGGGGGTCCTGGGACAGATACGCAGTATTTT. Its translation is CASSGTSGGPGTDTQYF.

The table lists this clonotype with a few counts. J is TRBJ1-2 and V is TRBV20-1; no clear D. V gave up 4 bases and J gave up 4 bases, with 13 bases separating them. CDR1 is DFQATT and CDR2 is SNEGSKA in the germline V gene (reference sequence). The CDR3 totals 13 residues. The CDR3 coding sequence is TGCAGTGCTATCGACCGGGAGAGCTATGGCTACACCTTC. It is translated as CSAIDRESYGYTF.

This clonotype occurred a few times. The V call is TRBV5-6, the J call TRBJ1-2; unclear D gene. V lost 0 bases and J lost 8, with 8 bases in between. The V gene's germline CDR1 is SGHDT and CDR2 YYEEEE. The CDR3 is 12 amino acids. The CDR3 nucleotides are TGTGCCAGCAGCTTGGAGGGTTGGGGCTACACCTTC. Amino acid sequence: CASSLEGWGYTF.

The V call is TRBV6-2 or TRBV6-3, the J call TRBJ1-2; the D gene is possibly TRBD1 (5 bases). Trimming shortened V by 7 bases and J by 8 bases, and 20 bases separated the two germline ends. The CDR3 covers 14 residues. CDR1 and CDR2 from the germline V gene are MNHEY and SVGEGT. The CDR3 DNA is TGTGCCAGCATCCAAGGATCTTCGGGGGGAGGCTACACCTTC. Translating gives CASIQGSSGGGYTF.

This clonotype turned up a few times. The chain is built from TRBV7-9 and TRBJ1-2; 10 positions agree with TRBD1. The V gene's germline CDR1 is SEHNR and CDR2 FQNEAQ (reference sequence). The CDR3 sequence is 15 residues long. V lost 1 base to trimming and J lost 6 bases; unmatched junction nucleotides: 5. The CDR3 sequence is CASSLEGQGNHGYTF. DNA of the CDR3: TGTGCCAGCAGCTTAGAGGGACAGGGGAATCATGGCTACACCTTC.

The chain uses TRBV15 and TRBJ2-1; D gene unclear. V dropped 0 bases and J dropped 6 bases, with 9 bases sitting between them. This CDR3 is built from 14 residues. Germline loops: CDR1 LNHNV, CDR2 YYDKDF (reference sequence). The DNA of the CDR3 is TGTGCCACCAGCAGAGAGCTGGCCTCCAATGAGCAGTTCTTC. Its translation: CATSRELASNEQFF.